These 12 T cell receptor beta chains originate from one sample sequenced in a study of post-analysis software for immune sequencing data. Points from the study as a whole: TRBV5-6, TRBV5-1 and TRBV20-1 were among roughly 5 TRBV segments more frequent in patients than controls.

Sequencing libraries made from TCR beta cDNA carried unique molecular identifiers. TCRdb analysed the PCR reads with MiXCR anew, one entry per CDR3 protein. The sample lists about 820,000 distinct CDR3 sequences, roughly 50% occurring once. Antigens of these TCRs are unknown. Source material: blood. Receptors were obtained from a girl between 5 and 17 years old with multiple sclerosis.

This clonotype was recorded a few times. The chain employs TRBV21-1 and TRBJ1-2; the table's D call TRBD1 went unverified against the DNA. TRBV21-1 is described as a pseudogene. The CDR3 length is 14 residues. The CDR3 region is CASSAGHSNYGYTF. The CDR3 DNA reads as TGTGCCAGCAGCGCGGGACACAGTAACTATGGCTACACCTTC.

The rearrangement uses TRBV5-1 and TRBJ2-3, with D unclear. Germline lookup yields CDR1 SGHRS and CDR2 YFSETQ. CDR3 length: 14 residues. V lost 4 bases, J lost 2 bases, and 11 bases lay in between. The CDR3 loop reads CASSRLSTTDTQYF. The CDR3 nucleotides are TGCGCCAGCAGCAGGCTGAGCACCACAGATACGCAGTATTTT.

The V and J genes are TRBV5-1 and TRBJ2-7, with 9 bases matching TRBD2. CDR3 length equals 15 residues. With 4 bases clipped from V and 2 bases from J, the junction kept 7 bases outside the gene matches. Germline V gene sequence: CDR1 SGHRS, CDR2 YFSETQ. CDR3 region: CASSLRLAATYEQYF. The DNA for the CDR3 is TGCGCCAGCAGCCTTAGACTAGCGGCTACCTACGAGCAGTACTTC.

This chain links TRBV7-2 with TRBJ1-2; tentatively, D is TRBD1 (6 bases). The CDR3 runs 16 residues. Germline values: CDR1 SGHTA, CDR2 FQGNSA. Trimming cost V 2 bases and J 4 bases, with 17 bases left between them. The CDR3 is CASSLLGGAVGYGYTF. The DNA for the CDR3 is TGTGCCAGCAGCTTACTGGGGGGGGCAGTAGGCTATGGCTACACCTTC. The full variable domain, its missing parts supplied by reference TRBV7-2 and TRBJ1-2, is GAGVSQSPSNKVTEKGKDVELRCDPISGHTALYWYRQSLGQGLEFLIYFQGNSAPDKSGLPSDRFSAERTGGSVSTLTIQRTQQEDSAVYLCASSLLGGAVGYGYTFGSGTRLTVV.

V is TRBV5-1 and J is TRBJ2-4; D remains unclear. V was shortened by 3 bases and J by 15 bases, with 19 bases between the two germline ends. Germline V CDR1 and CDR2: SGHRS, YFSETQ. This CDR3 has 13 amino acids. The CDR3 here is CASSYGGSYERYF. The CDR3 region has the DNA TGCGCCAGCAGCTACGGCGGCTCCTACGAGCGGTACTTC. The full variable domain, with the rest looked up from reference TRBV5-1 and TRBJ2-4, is KAGVTQTPRYLIKTRGQQVTLSCSPISGHRSVSWYQQTPGQGLQFLFEYFSETQRNKGNFPGRFSGRQFSNSRSEMNVSTLELGDSALYLCASSYGGSYERYFGAGTRLSVL.

The CDR3 is CASSTHLYEAFF. The CDR3 DNA sequence: TGTGCCAGCAGCACCCACCTGTATGAAGCTTTCTTT. This sequence joins TRBV7-9 and TRBJ1-1, with D unclear. Germline-derived CDR1 and CDR2 are SEHNR and FQNEAQ (reference sequence). V gave up 5 bases and J gave up 7 bases, with 11 bases separating them. This CDR3 is 12 amino acids long.

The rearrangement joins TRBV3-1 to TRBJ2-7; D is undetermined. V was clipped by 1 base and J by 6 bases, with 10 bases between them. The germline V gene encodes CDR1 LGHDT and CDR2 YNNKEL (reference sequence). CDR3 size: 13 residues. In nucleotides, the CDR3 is TGTGCCAGCAGCCAAGTATCGTCCGGCGAGCAGTACTTC. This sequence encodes CASSQVSSGEQYF.

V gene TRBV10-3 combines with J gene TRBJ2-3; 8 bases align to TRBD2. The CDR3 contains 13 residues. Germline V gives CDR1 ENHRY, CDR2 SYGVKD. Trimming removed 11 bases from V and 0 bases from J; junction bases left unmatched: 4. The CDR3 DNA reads TGTGCCCTCGGGGGGGTGAGCACAGATACGCAGTATTTT. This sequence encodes CALGGVSTDTQYF.

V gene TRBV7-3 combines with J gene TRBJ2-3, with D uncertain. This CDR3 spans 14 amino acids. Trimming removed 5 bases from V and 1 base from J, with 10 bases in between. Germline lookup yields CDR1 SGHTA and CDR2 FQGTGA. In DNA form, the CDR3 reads TGTGCCAGCAGCCCCCAGACCGGCACAGATACGCAGTATTTT. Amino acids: CASSPQTGTDTQYF.

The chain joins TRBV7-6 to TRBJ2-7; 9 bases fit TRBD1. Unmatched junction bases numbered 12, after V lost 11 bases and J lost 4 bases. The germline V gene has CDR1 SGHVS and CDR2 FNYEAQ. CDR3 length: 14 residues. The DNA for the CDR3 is TGTGCCTGCTCCCGGGGACAGGGATATTACGAGCAGTACTTC. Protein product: CACSRGQGYYEQYF.

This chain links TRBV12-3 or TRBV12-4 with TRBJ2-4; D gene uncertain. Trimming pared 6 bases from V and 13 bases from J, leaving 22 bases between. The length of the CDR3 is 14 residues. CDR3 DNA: TGTGCCAGCAGACTCCTCCTCTCTATCTACGGGCAGTACTTC. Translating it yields CASRLLLSIYGQYF.

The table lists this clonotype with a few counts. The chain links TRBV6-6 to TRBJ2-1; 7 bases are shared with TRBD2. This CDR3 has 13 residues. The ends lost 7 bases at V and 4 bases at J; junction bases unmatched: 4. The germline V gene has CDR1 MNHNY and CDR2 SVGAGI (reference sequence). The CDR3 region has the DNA TGTGCCAGCACGCTAGCGGCATACAATGAGCAGTTCTTC. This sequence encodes CASTLAAYNEQFF.